This T cell receptor (beta chain) comes out of a study of T cell clonotyping in hematopoietic cell transplantation (TCRdb year 2021). The study in broad terms: Pretransplant samples from recipients were collected after cytoreduction. In the study, 135 blood samples were gathered from 35 consecutive transplant recipients and their related donors. Patient recruitment ran from late 2015 to January 2017, and follow-up continued until late 2020 or death.

Regarding this clone: Its antigen remains undetermined. There are no base qualities to consult, and no much larger clone falls within one base. The same CDR3 can be traced to other DNA sequences in this sample.

The junction shows trimming of 0 bases on V and 1 base on J, plus 5 bases between the germline ends. According to the germline V gene, CDR1 reads SGHDT and CDR2 reads YYEEEE. Taken from cysteine to phenylalanine, the CDR3 has 13 residues. CDR3 DNA only is kept here, 39 bases in frame from base 1. On the study overall, not on this receptor specifically: Only a small fraction of recipient repertoires overlapped donor repertoires, with over 97% appearing de novo at the given depth. The sample size was limited, and CD4 and CD8 repertoire contributions could not be separated because cells were not sorted. After transplant, TCR diversity in recipients dropped, and pathologically expanded clonotypes increased progressively from day 30 to day 180. Broader posttransplant TCR repertoire diversity was predicted by donor and pretransplant recipient Inverse Simpson Index values.

Per the publication, the time point label means: recipient sample about 28 days before transplant, after cytoreduction. Recipient blood was collected about 28 days before transplant and at days 30, 100 and 180 after transplant. Nuclei Lysis Solution was used to extract genomic DNA from fresh or cryopreserved unfractionated peripheral blood mononuclear cells. The immunoSEQ assay, a bias-controlled multiplex PCR with V- and J-specific primers, was used to amplify TCR beta CDR3 regions from genomic DNA. A proprietary barcode and Illumina adapter sequences were added to the CDR3 amplicons in a second PCR step. An Illumina MiSeq instrument was used for sequencing of the CDR3 libraries. Turning to the authors' computational methods: Export and quality control were handled in immunoSEQ Analyzer 3.0, while downstream analyses relied on R Bioconductor and Immunarch. Only productive rearrangements in the normalized downsampled data set were used to calculate repertoire metrics. In the normalized cohort, a clonotype counted as pathologically expanded if the clonotype was larger than 5 templates. Repertoire diversity was measured with the Inverse Simpson Index. To capture all clonotypes, CMV-specificity analyses were performed on the non-normalized data set. TCRdb took this table from immuneACCESS and kept in-frame rearrangements with V and J called. Such tables lack part of the clones; where checked against another copy, unresolved V genes explain under half of the gap, and the rest is unexplained. The DNA gave D and trimming, while V, J and clone size come from that table. The sample table contains some 16,000 clones; only one count was recorded for 90% to 95% of them. In total, the top ten clones hold around 2% of the sample.

This specimen consisted of peripheral blood mononuclear cells, obtained before stem cell transplant. This receptor was taken from a man aged 18 to 29 with biphenotypic leukemia. Some clones in this sample may be carry-over from other donors' samples. The V and J genes are TRBV5-6 and TRBJ2-7, with the D gene call left open. The DNA sequence is TGTGCCAGCAGCTTGGGACGTTCCTACGAGCAGTACTTC. This yields the protein CASSLGRSYEQYF.